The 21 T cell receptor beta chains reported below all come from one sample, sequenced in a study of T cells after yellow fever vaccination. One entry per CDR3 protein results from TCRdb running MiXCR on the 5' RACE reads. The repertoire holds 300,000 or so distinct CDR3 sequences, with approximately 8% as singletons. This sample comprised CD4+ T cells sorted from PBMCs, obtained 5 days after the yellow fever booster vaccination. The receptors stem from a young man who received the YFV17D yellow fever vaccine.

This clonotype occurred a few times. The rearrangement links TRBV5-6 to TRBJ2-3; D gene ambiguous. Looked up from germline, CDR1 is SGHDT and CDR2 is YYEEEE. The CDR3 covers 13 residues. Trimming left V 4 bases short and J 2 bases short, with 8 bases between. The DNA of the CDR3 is TGTGCCAGCAGCAAGGACCTCACAGATACGCAGTATTTT. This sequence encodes CASSKDLTDTQYF.

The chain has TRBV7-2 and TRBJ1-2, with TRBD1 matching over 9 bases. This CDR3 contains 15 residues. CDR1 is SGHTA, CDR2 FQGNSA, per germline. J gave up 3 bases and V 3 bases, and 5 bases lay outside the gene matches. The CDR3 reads CASSFRTGDHYGYTF. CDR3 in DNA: TGTGCCAGCAGCTTTAGGACAGGGGACCACTATGGCTACACCTTC. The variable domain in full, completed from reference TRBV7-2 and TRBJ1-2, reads GAGVSQSPSNKVTEKGKDVELRCDPISGHTALYWYRQSLGQGLEFLIYFQGNSAPDKSGLPSDRFSAERTGGSVSTLTIQRTQQEDSAVYLCASSFRTGDHYGYTFGSGTRLTVV.

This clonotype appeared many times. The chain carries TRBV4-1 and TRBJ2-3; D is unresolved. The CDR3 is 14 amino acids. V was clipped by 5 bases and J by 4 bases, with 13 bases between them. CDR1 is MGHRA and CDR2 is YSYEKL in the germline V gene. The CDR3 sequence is CASSAPGGPDTQYF. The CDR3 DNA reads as TGCGCCAGCAGCGCCCCGGGTGGTCCAGATACGCAGTATTTT.

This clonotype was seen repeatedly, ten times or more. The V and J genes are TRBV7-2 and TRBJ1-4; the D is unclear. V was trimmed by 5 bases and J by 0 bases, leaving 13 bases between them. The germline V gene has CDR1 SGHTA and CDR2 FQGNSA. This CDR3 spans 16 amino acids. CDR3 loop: CASSESAVATNEKLFF. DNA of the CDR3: TGTGCCAGCAGCGAAAGCGCGGTCGCAACTAATGAAAAACTGTTTTTT.

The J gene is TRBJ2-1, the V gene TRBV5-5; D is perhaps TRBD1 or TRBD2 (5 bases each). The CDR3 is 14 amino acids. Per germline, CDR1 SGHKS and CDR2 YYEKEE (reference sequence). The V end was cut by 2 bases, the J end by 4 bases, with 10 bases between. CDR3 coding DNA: TGTGCCAGCAGCTTCCCCGAGGGGTACAATGAGCAGTTCTTC. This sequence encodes CASSFPEGYNEQFF. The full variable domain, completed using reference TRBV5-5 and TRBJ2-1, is DAGVTQSPTHLIKTRGQQVTLRCSPISGHKSVSWYQQVLGQGPQFIFQYYEKEERGRGNFPDRFSARQFPNYSSELNVNALLLGDSALYLCASSFPEGYNEQFFGPGTRLTVL.

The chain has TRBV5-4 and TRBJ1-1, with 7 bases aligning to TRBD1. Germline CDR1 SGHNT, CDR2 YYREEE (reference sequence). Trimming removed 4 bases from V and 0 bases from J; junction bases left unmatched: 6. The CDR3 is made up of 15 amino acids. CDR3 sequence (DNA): TGTGCCAGCAGCAAGGGACAGCCCATGAACACTGAAGCTTTCTTT. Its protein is CASSKGQPMNTEAFF. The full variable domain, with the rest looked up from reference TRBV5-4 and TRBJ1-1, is ETGVTQSPTHLIKTRGQQVTLRCSSQSGHNTVSWYQQALGQGPQFIFQYYREEENGRGNFPPRFSGLQFPNYSSELNVNALELDDSALYLCASSKGQPMNTEAFFGQGTRLTVV.

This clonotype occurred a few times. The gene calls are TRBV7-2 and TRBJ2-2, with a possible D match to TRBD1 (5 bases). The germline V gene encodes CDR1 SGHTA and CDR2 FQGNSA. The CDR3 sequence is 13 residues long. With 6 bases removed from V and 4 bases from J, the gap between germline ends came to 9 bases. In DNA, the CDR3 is TGTGCCAGCAGATTTACAGGCACCGGGGAGCTGTTTTTT. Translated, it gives CASRFTGTGELFF.

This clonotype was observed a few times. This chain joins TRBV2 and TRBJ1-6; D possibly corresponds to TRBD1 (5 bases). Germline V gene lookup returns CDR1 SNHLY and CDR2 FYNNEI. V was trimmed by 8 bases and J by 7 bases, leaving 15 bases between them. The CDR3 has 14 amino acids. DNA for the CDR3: TGTGCCAGCCTTGCCGGGACGGTGAATTCACCCCTCCACTTT. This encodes CASLAGTVNSPLHF.

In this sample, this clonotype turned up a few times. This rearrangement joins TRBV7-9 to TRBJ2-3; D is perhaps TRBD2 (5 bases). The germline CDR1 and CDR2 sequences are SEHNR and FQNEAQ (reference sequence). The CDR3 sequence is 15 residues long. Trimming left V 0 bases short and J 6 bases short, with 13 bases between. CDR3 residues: CASSLAGSRRDTQYF. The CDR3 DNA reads TGTGCCAGCAGCTTAGCTGGTAGCCGGAGGGATACGCAGTATTTT.

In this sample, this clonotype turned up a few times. CDR3: CSASPGAGNTIYF. Written as DNA, the CDR3 is TGCAGTGCTAGTCCAGGGGCTGGAAACACCATATATTTT. The rearrangement links TRBV20-1 to TRBJ1-3; D perhaps matches TRBD1 (6 bases). V was shortened by 3 bases and J by 2 bases, with 8 bases between the two germline ends. Germline V gene lookup returns CDR1 DFQATT and CDR2 SNEGSKA (reference sequence). The CDR3 consists of 13 residues.

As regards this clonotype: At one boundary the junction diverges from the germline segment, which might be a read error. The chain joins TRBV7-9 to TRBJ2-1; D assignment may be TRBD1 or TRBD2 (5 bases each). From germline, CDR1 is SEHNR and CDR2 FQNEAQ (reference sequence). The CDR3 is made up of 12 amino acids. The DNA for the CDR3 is TGTGCCAGCAGCCCCGAATCGGGACGATTCATCTTC. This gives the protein CASSPESGRFIF.

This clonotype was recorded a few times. CDR3 residues: CASRLAQDTQYF. Written as DNA, the CDR3 is TGCGCCAGCAGGCTAGCGCAGGATACGCAGTATTTT. This chain connects TRBV5-1 to TRBJ2-3, with D possibly being TRBD2 (6 bases). Trimming pared 5 bases from V and 6 bases from J, leaving 10 bases between. The length of the CDR3 is 12 residues. The germline CDR1 and CDR2 sequences are SGHRS and YFSETQ.

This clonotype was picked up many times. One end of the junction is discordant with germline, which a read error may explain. CDR3 coding DNA: TGTGCCAGCAGCCCGGTTGCCACAAACATTCAGTACTTC. Amino acids: CASSPVATNIQYF. V usage is TRBV7-2 and J usage is TRBJ2-4, with no clear D. The CDR3 is made up of 13 amino acids. In germline, CDR1 is SGHTA, CDR2 FQGNSA.

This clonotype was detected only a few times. CDR3 amino acids: CASSLNRGSGEQYF. In DNA form, the CDR3 reads TGTGCCAGCAGCTTAAACCGGGGGAGCGGCGAGCAGTACTTC. The chain combines TRBV7-2 with TRBJ2-7, with D possibly TRBD2 on 6 matching bases. CDR3 length: 14 amino acids. The V and J ends lost 2 bases and 6 bases respectively, with 14 bases between them. Germline CDR1 and CDR2: SGHTA and FQGNSA.

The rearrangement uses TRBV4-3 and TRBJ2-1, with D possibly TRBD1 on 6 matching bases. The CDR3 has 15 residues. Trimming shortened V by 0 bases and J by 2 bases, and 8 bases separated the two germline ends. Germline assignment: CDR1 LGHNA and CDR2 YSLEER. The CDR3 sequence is CASSQDRGPYNEQFF. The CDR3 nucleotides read TGCGCCAGCAGCCAAGACAGGGGTCCCTACAATGAGCAGTTCTTC.

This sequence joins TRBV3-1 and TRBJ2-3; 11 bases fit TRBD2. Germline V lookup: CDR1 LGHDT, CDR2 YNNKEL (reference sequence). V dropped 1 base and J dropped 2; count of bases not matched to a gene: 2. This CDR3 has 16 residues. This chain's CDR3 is CASSQASGGFTDTQYF. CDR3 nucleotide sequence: TGTGCCAGCAGCCAAGCTAGCGGGGGGTTCACAGATACGCAGTATTTT.

CDR3 sequence (DNA): TGTGCCAGTACGTTATGGGGGGCGTCCTACGAGCAGTACTTC. Translation gives CASTLWGASYEQYF. V gene TRBV7-2 combines with J gene TRBJ2-7; D tentatively reads TRBD1 or TRBD2 (6 bases each). V shed 9 bases and J shed 1 base, with 16 bases lying between them. This CDR3 contains 14 residues. CDR1 SGHTA and CDR2 FQGNSA come from the germline V gene. Based on the CDR3 plus reference TRBV7-2 and TRBJ2-7, the full variable domain is GAGVSQSPSNKVTEKGKDVELRCDPISGHTALYWYRQSLGQGLEFLIYFQGNSAPDKSGLPSDRFSAERTGGSVSTLTIQRTQQEDSAVYLCASTLWGASYEQYFGPGTRLTVT.

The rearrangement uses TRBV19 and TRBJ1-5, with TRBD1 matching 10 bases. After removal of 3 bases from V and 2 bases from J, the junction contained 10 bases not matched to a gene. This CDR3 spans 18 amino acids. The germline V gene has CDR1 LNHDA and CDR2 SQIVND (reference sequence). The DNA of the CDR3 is TGTGCCAGTAGTATGCCCGGGACAGGGGTGTTGGGCAATCAGCCCCAGCATTTT. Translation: CASSMPGTGVLGNQPQHF.

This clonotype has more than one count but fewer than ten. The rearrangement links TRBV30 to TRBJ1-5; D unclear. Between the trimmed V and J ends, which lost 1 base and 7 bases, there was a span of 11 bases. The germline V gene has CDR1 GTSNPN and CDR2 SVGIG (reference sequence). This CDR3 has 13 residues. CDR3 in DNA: TGTGCCTGGAGTGCGATGTTGGGGCAGCCCCAGCATTTT. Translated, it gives CAWSAMLGQPQHF.

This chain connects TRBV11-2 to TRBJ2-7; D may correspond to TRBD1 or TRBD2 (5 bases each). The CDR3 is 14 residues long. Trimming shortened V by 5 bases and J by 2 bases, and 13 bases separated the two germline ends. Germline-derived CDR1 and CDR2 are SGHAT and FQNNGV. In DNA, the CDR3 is TGTGCCAGCAGCGCCTCTCGGGGCACCTACGAGCAGTACTTC. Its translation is CASSASRGTYEQYF.

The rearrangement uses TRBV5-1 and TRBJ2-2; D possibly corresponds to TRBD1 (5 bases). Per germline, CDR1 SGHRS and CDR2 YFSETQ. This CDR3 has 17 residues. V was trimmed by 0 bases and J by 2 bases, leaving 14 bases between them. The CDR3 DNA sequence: TGCGCCAGCAGCTTGGACATGAGACAGTTAAACACCGGGGAGCTGTTTTTT. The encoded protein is CASSLDMRQLNTGELFF.